These 9 T cell receptor beta chains came from one sample sequenced in a study of T cell responses to AZD1222 COVID-19 vaccine. TCRdb's copy holds only in-frame clones and misses some; the assay was immunoSEQ multiplex PCR. The table records roughly 160,000 clones, about 91% of them present only once. This specimen consisted of peripheral blood, obtained 28 days after the second AZD1222 dose. The source of these receptors is an adult who received the AZD1222 COVID-19 vaccine.

This sequence joins TRBV30 and TRBJ1-2; 8 bases align to TRBD1. The CDR3 is made up of 13 amino acids. Trimming took 3 bases from V and 8 from J; bases not matched to a gene: 8. Looked up from germline, CDR1 is GTSNPN and CDR2 is SVGIG (reference sequence). The chain's CDR3 is CAWSPDRGGGYTF. In DNA, the CDR3 is TGTGCCTGGAGCCCTGACAGGGGTGGAGGCTACACCTTC. Complete variable domain (other parts from reference TRBV30 and TRBJ1-2): SQTIHQWPATLVQPVGSPLSLECTVEGTSNPNLYWYRQAAGRGLQLLFYSVGIGQISSEVPQNLSASRPQDRQFILSSKKLLLSDSGFYLCAWSPDRGGGYTFGSGTRLTVV.

This chain joins TRBV12-3 or TRBV12-4 and TRBJ2-1; 7 positions match TRBD2. V lost 10 bases, J lost 6 bases, and 9 bases stayed unmatched. This CDR3 region has 13 residues. CDR3 loop: CATSWSGTNEQFF. In DNA form, the CDR3 reads TGTGCCACCTCGTGGAGCGGGACCAATGAGCAGTTCTTC.

The J gene is TRBJ2-7, the V gene TRBV7-8, with TRBD2 identical over 7 bases. Germline V gene sequence: CDR1 SGHVS, CDR2 FQNEAQ. V lost 1 base to trimming and J lost 4 bases; unmatched junction nucleotides: 4. The CDR3 runs to 14 residues. The DNA for the CDR3 is TGTGCCAGCAGCTTAGAAGGACTAGGATACGAGCAGTACTTC. Translated, it gives CASSLEGLGYEQYF. Supplemented by reference TRBV7-8 and TRBJ2-7, the full variable domain reads GAGVSQSPRYKVAKRGQDVALRCDPISGHVSLFWYQQALGQGPEFLTYFQNEAQLDKSGLPSDRFFAERPEGSVSTLKIQRTQQEDSAVYLCASSLEGLGYEQYFGPGTRLTVT.

The chain couples TRBV2 to TRBJ1-5; D ambiguous. The CDR3 spans 14 residues. Trimming took off 2 bases at V and 0 bases at J, with 5 bases between the two ends. In germline, CDR1 is SNHLY, CDR2 FYNNEI. The CDR3 DNA sequence: TGTGCCAGCAGTGAATCGAGTAGCAATCAGCCCCAGCATTTT. As protein: CASSESSSNQPQHF.

The rearrangement joins TRBV2 to TRBJ1-2; maybe TRBD1 (6 bases). V was trimmed by 7 bases and J by 3 bases, leaving 15 bases between them. This CDR3 contains 14 residues. In germline, CDR1 is SNHLY, CDR2 FYNNEI. The chain's CDR3 is CASKGDLRDYGYTF. The DNA of the CDR3 is TGTGCCAGCAAGGGGGACCTCCGGGACTATGGCTACACCTTC.

This chain uses TRBV7-2 with TRBJ1-1, with D maybe TRBD1 (6 bases). The V gene's germline CDR1 is SGHTA and CDR2 FQGNSA. With 5 bases removed from V and 3 bases from J, the gap between germline ends came to 16 bases. This CDR3 is built from 15 residues. The CDR3 DNA reads TGTGCCAGCAGCATAGACCAGGGGTGGTACACTGAAGCTTTCTTT. Protein: CASSIDQGWYTEAFF.

This clone is medium-sized in the sample. The genes are TRBV6-4 and TRBJ2-1; 11 bases agree with TRBD2. Germline V lookup: CDR1 MRHNA, CDR2 SNTAGT. The ends lost 0 bases at V and 6 bases at J; junction bases unmatched: 1. The CDR3 has 15 amino acids. CDR3 amino acids: CASSDSSGGANEQFF. CDR3 DNA sequence: TGTGCCAGCAGTGACTCTAGCGGGGGGGCCAATGAGCAGTTCTTC.

The chain employs TRBV19 and TRBJ1-2, with D unresolved. V lost 10 bases, J lost 2 bases, and 20 bases lay in between. The germline V gene encodes CDR1 LNHDA and CDR2 SQIVND (reference sequence). The CDR3 length is 15 residues. CDR3: CATRPRTESNYGYTF. Here the CDR3 DNA reads TGTGCCACCCGTCCAAGGACGGAAAGCAACTATGGCTACACCTTC.

The genes are TRBV7-2 and TRBJ2-7; D not certain. In germline, CDR1 is SGHTA, CDR2 FQGNSA. CDR3 length equals 14 residues. V gave up 5 bases and J gave up 2 bases, with 13 bases separating them. This CDR3 reads CASSPGSRAYEQYF. In nucleotides, the CDR3 is TGTGCCAGCAGCCCCGGTTCCCGGGCCTACGAGCAGTACTTC.